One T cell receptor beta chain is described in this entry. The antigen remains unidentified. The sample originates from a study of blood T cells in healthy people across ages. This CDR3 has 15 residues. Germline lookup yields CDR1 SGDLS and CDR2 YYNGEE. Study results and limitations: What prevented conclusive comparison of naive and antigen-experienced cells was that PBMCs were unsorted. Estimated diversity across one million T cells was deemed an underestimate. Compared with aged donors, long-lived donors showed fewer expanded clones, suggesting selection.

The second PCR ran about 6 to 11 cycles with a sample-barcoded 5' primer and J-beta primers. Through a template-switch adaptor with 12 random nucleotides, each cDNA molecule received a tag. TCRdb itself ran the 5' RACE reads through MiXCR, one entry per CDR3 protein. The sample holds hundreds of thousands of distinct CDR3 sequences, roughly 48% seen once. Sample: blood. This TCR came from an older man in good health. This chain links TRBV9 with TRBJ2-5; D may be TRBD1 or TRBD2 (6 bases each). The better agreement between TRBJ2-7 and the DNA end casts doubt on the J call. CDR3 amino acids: CASSPEGGTLYEQYF. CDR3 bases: TGTGCCAGCAGCCCAGAGGGGGGAACCCTGTACGAGCAGTACTTC.